This T cell receptor beta chain was sequenced in a study of cytomegalovirus exposure and HLA in healthy donors. The PCR made use of 60 Vbeta and 13 Jbeta primers. This table comes from immunoSEQ multiplex PCR, and its TCRdb copy is limited to in-frame clones, with some not included. The sample has about 190,000 clones, roughly four fifths seen once. CDR3 length: 13 residues. Germline V lookup: CDR1 MNHEY, CDR2 SVGAGI. Deletions cut 7 bases from V and 4 bases from J, with 13 bases between. Sequenced: PBMCs. The chain carries TRBV6-5 and TRBJ2-5; D is unresolved. The TCR comes from a woman between 18 and 29 years old in good health and CMV-seronegative. The CDR3 DNA follows: TGTGCCAGCACTCCCGGGTTTAGAGAGACCCAGTACTTC. Its protein product is CASTPGFRETQYF.